What follows describes a single T cell receptor (beta chain). Its antigen is undetermined. This table comes from immunoSEQ multiplex PCR, and its TCRdb copy is limited to in-frame clones, with some not included. The sample holds roughly 2,000,000 clones, about 94% seen once. This sample stems from a study of shared clonotypes between healthy human individuals. Whole-study context: The donor pool was made up of two women and three men aged 18 to 49. Three CD4 naive, three CD4 memory, two CD8 naive and one CD8 memory plate were used per donor. Study conclusions and caveats: As a rule, naive subsets had a larger estimated richness than memory subsets.

Naive CD8 cells lacked CD45RO, underwent positive selection for CCR7 and left out terminally differentiated effector memory CD45RA+ cells. V lost 4 bases and J lost 2; bases outside the gene matches: 3. The CDR3 has 14 amino acids. Germline CDR1 reads MNHEY; CDR2 reads SMNVEV (reference sequence). The receptor was derived from a young man in good health. Some clones in this sample may be carry-over from other donors' samples. Sample: naive CD8+ T cells from PBMCs. This chain links TRBV27 with TRBJ1-2; 8 nucleotides line up with TRBD1. The chain's CDR3 is CASSSTGVNYGYTF. In nucleotides, the CDR3 is TGTGCCAGCAGTTCGACAGGGGTCAACTATGGCTACACCTTC.